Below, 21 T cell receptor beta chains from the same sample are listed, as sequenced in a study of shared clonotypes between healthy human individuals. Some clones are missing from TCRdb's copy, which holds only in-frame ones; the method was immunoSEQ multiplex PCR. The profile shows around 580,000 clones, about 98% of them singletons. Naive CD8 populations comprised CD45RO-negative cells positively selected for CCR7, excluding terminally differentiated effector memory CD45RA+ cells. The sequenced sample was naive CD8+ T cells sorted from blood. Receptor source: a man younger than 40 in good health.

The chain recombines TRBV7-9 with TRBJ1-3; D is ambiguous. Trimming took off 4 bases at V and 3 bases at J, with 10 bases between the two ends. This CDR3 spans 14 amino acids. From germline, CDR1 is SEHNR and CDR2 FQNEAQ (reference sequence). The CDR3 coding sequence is TGTGCCAGCAGCTCTGAGTTTAGTGGAAACACCATATATTTT. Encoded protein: CASSSEFSGNTIYF.

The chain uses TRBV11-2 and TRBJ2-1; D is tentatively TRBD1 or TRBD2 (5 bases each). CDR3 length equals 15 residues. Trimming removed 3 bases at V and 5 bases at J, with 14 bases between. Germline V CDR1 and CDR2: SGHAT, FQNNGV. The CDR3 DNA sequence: TGTGCCAGCAGCTTTTCCGGGACGCTTAACAATGAGCAGTTCTTC. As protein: CASSFSGTLNNEQFF.

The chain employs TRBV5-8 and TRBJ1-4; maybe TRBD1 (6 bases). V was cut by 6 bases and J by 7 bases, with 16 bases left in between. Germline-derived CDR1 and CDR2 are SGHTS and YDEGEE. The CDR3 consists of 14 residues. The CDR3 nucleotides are TGTGCCAGCACAGGGGATGAATGGAGTGAAAAACTGTTTTTT. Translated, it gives CASTGDEWSEKLFF. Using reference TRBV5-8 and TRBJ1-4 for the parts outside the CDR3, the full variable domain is EAGVTQSPTHLIKTRGQQATLRCSPISGHTSVYWYQQALGLGLQFLLWYDEGEERNRGNFPPRFSGRQFPNYSSELNVNALELEDSALYLCASTGDEWSEKLFFGSGTQLSVL.

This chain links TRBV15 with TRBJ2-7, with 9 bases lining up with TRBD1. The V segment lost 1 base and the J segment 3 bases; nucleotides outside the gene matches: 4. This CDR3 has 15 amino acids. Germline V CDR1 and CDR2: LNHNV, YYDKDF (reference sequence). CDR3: CATSRVPTGGYEQYF. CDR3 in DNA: TGTGCCACCAGCAGAGTCCCGACAGGGGGCTACGAGCAGTACTTC.

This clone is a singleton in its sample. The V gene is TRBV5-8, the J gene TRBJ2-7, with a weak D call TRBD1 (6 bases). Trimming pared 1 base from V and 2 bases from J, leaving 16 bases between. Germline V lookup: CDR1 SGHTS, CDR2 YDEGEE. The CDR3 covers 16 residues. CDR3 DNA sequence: TGTGCCAGCAGCTTGCGAAGTGACAGGAAAGCCTACGAGCAGTACTTC. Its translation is CASSLRSDRKAYEQYF.

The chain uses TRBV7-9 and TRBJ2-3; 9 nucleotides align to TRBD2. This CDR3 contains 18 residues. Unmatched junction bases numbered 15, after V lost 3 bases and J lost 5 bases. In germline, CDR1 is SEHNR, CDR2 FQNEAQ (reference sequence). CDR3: CASSFLDLAGTAGDTQYF. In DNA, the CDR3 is TGTGCCAGCAGCTTTCTTGATCTAGCGGGAACCGCGGGAGATACGCAGTATTTT.

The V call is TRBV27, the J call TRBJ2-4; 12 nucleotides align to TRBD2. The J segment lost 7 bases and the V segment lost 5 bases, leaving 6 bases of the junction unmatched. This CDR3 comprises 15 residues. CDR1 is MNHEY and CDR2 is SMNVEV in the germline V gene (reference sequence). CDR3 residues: CASSPLGLAGNIQYF. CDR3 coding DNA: TGTGCCAGCAGTCCATTGGGACTAGCGGGTAACATTCAGTACTTC.

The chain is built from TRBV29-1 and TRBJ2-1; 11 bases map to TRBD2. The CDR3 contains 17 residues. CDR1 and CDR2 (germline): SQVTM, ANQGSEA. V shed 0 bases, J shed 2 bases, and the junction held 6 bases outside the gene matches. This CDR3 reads CSVEDISTSGAYNEQFF. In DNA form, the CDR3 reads TGCAGCGTTGAAGATATATCGACTAGCGGGGCCTACAATGAGCAGTTCTTC.

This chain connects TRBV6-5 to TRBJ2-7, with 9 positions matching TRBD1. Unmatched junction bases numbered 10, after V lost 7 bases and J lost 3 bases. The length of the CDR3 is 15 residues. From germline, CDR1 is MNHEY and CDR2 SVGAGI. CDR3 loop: CASNHGRQGVYEQYF. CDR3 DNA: TGTGCCAGCAACCACGGAAGACAGGGGGTCTACGAGCAGTACTTC.

CDR3 coding DNA: TGCGCCAGCAGCCACAGGAACTCTTTAGCGGGAGAACCTACGCAGTATTTT. Protein product: CASSHRNSLAGEPTQYF. This rearrangement joins TRBV4-3 to TRBJ2-3, with TRBD2 matching over 9 bases. Per the germline V gene, CDR1 is LGHNA and CDR2 is YSLEER. The V and J ends lost 3 bases and 8 bases, in that order; junction bases with no gene match: 15. There are 17 residues in the CDR3.

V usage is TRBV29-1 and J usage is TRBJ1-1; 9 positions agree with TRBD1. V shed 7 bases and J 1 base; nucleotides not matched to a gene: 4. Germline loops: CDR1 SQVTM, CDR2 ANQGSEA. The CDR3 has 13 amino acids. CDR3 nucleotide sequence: TGCAGCGCCTTGGGACAGGGGAACACTGAAGCTTTCTTT. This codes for CSALGQGNTEAFF.

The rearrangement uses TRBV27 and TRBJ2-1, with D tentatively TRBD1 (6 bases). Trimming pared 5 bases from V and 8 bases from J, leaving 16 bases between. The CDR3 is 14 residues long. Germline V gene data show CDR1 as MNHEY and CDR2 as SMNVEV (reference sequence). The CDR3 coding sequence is TGTGCCAGCAGTACAGGGTTCTCCGGGGATGAGCAGTTCTTC. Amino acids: CASSTGFSGDEQFF.

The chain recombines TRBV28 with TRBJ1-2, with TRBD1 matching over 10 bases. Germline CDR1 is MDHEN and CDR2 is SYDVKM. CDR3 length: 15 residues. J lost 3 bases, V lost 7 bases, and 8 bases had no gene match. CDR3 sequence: CASTLAGTGDYGYTF. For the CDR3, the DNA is TGTGCCAGCACCCTAGCCGGGACAGGGGACTATGGCTACACCTTC.

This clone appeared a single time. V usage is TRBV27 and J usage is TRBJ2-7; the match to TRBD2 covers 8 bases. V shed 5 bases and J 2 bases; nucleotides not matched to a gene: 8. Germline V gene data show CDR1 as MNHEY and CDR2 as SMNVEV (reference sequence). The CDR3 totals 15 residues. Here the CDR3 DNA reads TGTGCCAGCAGTGCCTTTGCGGGAGGTCCCTACGAGCAGTACTTC. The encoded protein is CASSAFAGGPYEQYF.

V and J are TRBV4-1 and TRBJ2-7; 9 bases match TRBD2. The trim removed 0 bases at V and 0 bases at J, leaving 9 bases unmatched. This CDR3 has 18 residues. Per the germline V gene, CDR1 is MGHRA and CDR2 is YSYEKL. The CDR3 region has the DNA TGCGCCAGCAGCCAAGAGTCCCCCGGTAGCGGGAGCTCCTACGAGCAGTACTTC. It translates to CASSQESPGSGSSYEQYF.

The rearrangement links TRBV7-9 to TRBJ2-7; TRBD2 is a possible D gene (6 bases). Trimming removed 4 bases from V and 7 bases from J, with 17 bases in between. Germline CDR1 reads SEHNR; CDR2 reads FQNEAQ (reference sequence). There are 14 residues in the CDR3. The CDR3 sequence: CASSSLLNRGEQYF. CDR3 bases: TGTGCCAGCAGCTCCTTGCTGAATCGGGGGGAGCAGTACTTC.

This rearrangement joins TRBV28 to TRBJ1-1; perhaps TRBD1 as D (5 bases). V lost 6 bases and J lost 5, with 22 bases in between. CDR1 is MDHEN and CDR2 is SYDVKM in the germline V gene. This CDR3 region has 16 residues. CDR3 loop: CASRPSGALVGTEAFF. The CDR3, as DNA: TGTGCCAGCAGGCCTTCCGGGGCTCTCGTAGGGACTGAAGCTTTCTTT.

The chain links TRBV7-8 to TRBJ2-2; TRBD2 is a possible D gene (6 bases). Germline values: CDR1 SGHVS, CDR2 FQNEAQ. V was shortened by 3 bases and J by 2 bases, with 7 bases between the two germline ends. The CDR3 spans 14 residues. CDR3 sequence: CASSFSGNTGELFF. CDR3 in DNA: TGTGCCAGCAGCTTTAGCGGAAACACCGGGGAGCTGTTTTTT.

The DNA of the CDR3 is TGTGCCAGCAGCCCCCAGGGTTCGTCCTACGAGCAGTACTTC. This sequence encodes CASSPQGSSYEQYF. This rearrangement joins TRBV9 to TRBJ2-7, with TRBD1 as a possible D gene (5 bases). V was cut by 4 bases and J by 1 base, with 12 bases left in between. The CDR3 length is 14 residues. Germline assignment: CDR1 SGDLS and CDR2 YYNGEE.

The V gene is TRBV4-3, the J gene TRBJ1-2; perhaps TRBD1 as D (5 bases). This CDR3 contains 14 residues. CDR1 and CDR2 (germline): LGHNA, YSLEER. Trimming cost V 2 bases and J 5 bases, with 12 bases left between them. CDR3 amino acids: CASSQMGGKYGYTF. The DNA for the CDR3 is TGCGCCAGCAGCCAAATGGGGGGGAAGTATGGCTACACCTTC.

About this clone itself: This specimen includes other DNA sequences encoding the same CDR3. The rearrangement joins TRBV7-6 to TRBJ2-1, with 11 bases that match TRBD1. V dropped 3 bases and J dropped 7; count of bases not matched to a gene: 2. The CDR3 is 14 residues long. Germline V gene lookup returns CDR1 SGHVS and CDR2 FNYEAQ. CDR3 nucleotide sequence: TGTGCCAGCAGCTTTGGGACAGGGGGGAATGAGCAGTTCTTC. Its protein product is CASSFGTGGNEQFF.